Below, 3 T cell receptor beta chains from the same sample are listed, as sequenced in a study of shared clonotypes between healthy human individuals. Naivety among CD8 cells was defined by CD45RO negativity and positive CCR7 selection, thereby excluding terminally differentiated effector memory CD45RA+ cells. Assay used: immunoSEQ multiplex PCR; TCRdb lists only in-frame clones, some missing. The table has about 1,900,000 clones, about 95% seen once; the top ten hold around 1%. The sample consisted of naive CD8+ T cells sorted from blood. The source is a young man in good health.

Regarding this clone: Other DNA sequences within the sample encode an identical CDR3. The rearrangement joins TRBV7-9 to TRBJ2-5, with D possibly being TRBD1 (6 bases). V was cut by 0 bases and J by 2 bases, with 10 bases left in between. CDR1 is SEHNR, CDR2 FQNEAQ, per germline (reference sequence). The CDR3 contains 15 residues. The CDR3 DNA reads TGTGCCAGCAGCTTAGCGATCGGACAGCAAGAGACCCAGTACTTC. It yields the protein CASSLAIGQQETQYF.

V and J are TRBV5-1 and TRBJ2-5; TRBD1 matches at 9 bases. The CDR3 covers 16 residues. Losses at the gene ends were 4 bases for V and 5 bases for J; bases not matched to a gene: 12. CDR1 SGHRS and CDR2 YFSETQ come from the germline V gene. CDR3 bases: TGCGCCAGCAGCCCCAGGGGGACAGGGACTGTTGAGACCCAGTACTTC. This sequence encodes CASSPRGTGTVETQYF.

The chain has TRBV10-2 and TRBJ2-2; D gene unclear. Germline V gives CDR1 WSHSY, CDR2 SAAADI. V was cut by 3 bases and J by 2 bases, with 7 bases left in between. CDR3 length: 14 amino acids. CDR3 residues: CASSDPANTGELFF. The CDR3 DNA sequence: TGCGCCAGCAGTGACCCAGCCAACACCGGGGAGCTGTTTTTT.